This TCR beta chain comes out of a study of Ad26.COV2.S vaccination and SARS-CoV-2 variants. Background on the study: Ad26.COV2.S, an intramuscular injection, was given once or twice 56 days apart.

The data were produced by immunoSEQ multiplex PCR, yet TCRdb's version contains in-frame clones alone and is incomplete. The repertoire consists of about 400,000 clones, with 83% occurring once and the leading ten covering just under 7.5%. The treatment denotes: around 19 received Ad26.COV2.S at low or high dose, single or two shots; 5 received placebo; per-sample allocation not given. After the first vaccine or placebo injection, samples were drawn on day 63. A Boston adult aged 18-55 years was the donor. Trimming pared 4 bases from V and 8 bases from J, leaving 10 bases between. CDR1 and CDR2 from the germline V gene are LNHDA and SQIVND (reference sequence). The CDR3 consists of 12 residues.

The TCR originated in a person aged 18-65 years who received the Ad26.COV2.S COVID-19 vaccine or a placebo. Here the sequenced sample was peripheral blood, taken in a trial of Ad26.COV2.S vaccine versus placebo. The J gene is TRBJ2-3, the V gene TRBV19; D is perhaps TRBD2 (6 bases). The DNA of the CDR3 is TGTGCCAGTAGTAACCCGCGGGGTACGCAGTATTTT. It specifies CASSNPRGTQYF.